These 8 T cell receptor beta chains were all obtained from the same sample, sequenced in a study of spatial heterogeneity in lung cancer. TCRdb analysed the 5' RACE reads with MiXCR anew, one entry per CDR3 protein. The data show some 85,000 distinct CDR3 sequences, 15% to 25% seen once. Indicated time point: sample taken at primary tumor resection. Unsorted tumor, nontumor lung tissue or cryopreserved PBMC supplied the whole RNA. The material sequenced was PBMCs, taken at surgery. Every receptor here comes from a male donor with early-stage non-small cell lung cancer.

This clonotype came up many times. This chain links TRBV15 with TRBJ2-3; D remains ambiguous. CDR3 length equals 12 residues. Germline loops: CDR1 LNHNV, CDR2 YYDKDF (reference sequence). The V and J ends lost 0 bases and 10 bases respectively, with 8 bases between them. Here the CDR3 DNA reads TGTGCCACCAGCAGAGATCGGGTGGCGCAGTATTTT. It yields the protein CATSRDRVAQYF.

This chain connects TRBV3-1 to TRBJ2-3; D remains unclear. Looked up from germline, CDR1 is LGHDT and CDR2 is YNNKEL (reference sequence). The germline V and J ends were trimmed by 0 bases and 2 bases, with 9 bases remaining between them. This CDR3 is 15 amino acids long. In DNA, the CDR3 is TGTGCCAGCAGCCAAGAAGGCGGATTCACAGATACGCAGTATTTT. This sequence encodes CASSQEGGFTDTQYF.

V usage is TRBV12-3 or TRBV12-4 and J usage is TRBJ2-7; no clear D. Trimming pared 6 bases from V and 6 bases from J, leaving 18 bases between. The CDR3 has 14 amino acids. Written as DNA, the CDR3 is TGTGCCAGCAGCCCCTCTGGAAGGGAAGGCGAGCAGTACTTC. Translating it yields CASSPSGREGEQYF.

This chain uses TRBV19 with TRBJ1-2; D uncertain. The CDR3 length is 10 residues. Trimming removed 3 bases from V and 7 bases from J, with 3 bases in between. CDR1 and CDR2 from the germline V gene are LNHDA and SQIVND (reference sequence). The CDR3 protein is CASSMGGYTF. Written as DNA, the CDR3 is TGTGCCAGTAGTATGGGTGGCTACACCTTC.

The genes are TRBV20-1 and TRBJ2-3; D call uncertain. Per the germline V gene, CDR1 is DFQATT and CDR2 is SNEGSKA (reference sequence). This CDR3 comprises 12 residues. Trimming pared 0 bases from V and 6 bases from J, leaving 7 bases between. The CDR3 region is CSARDASDTQYF. DNA of the CDR3: TGCAGTGCTAGAGACGCGTCGGATACGCAGTATTTT.

A few counts support this clonotype. The chain recombines TRBV28 with TRBJ2-7; D gene unclear. With 2 bases removed from V and 4 bases from J, the gap between germline ends came to 6 bases. In germline, CDR1 is MDHEN, CDR2 SYDVKM. The CDR3 runs to 12 residues. CDR3 region: CASSLQSYEQYF. The CDR3 coding sequence is TGTGCCAGCAGTTTACAATCTTACGAGCAGTACTTC.

V gene TRBV6-1 combines with J gene TRBJ2-7; D is perhaps TRBD2 (5 bases). CDR3 length: 14 residues. Per germline, CDR1 MNHNS and CDR2 SASEGT. V dropped 0 bases and J dropped 5 bases, with 11 bases sitting between them. CDR3 protein: CASSEARGFHEQYF. CDR3 DNA sequence: TGTGCCAGCAGTGAAGCTCGGGGTTTCCACGAGCAGTACTTC.

J is TRBJ2-7 and V is TRBV6-5; possibly TRBD2 for D (5 bases). V was pared by 4 bases and J by 8 bases, with 15 bases between. Germline V gene data show CDR1 as MNHEY and CDR2 as SVGAGI. The CDR3 is 13 amino acids. CDR3 nucleotides: TGTGCCAGCAGTTCCGGACTGTCCGGCAAGCAGTACTTC. Protein: CASSSGLSGKQYF.